The sequence of this TCR beta chain was determined in a study of blood T cells in healthy people across ages. For the study at large: The template switching approach captured approximately one barcoded beta molecule for every two T cells.

In its sample, this clonotype was seen many times. Its antigen remains unidentified. Study-wide results and caveats: Comparison with aged donors showed that long-lived donors had more naive CD4+ cells and higher diversity.

A second about 7 to 11 cycle PCR used barcoded and J-beta primers. The template-switch adaptor, which had 12 random nucleotides, put a tag on each cDNA molecule. TCRdb recomputed calls from the 5' RACE reads with MiXCR, one row per CDR3 protein. The sample lists roughly 1.7 million distinct CDR3 sequences, almost 35% seen once, with approximately 10% in the top ten. The specimen was blood. This clonotype was obtained from a woman aged 25-40 years in good health.

The CDR3 protein is CSARDGGQQETQYF. The CDR3 DNA sequence: TGCAGTGCTAGAGACGGGGGACAGCAAGAGACCCAGTACTTC. This chain links TRBV20-1 with TRBJ2-5; possibly TRBD1 for D (7 bases). Germline V gene data show CDR1 as DFQATT and CDR2 as SNEGSKA (reference sequence). V gave up 0 bases and J gave up 2 bases, with 10 bases separating them. The CDR3 extends over 14 amino acids.